Listed below are T cell receptor beta chains from one sample, sequenced in a study of beta chain features in type 1 diabetes. Generated by immunoSEQ multiplex PCR, the TCRdb table keeps only in-frame clones and is missing some. The sample lists fewer than 250,000 clones, 9.6% occurring once. The sequenced material came from naive CD4+ T cells from blood. All receptors derive from a woman under 30 in good health. Both conserved end residues are part of each CDR3. The order of the fields is V gene, CDR3 length, J gene, D gene, clone size, CDR3 DNA, CDR3 protein. The D gene is left open where the match is weak. A clone size is listed for some rows: how often the clone was seen (once, few, many), or a class if it is expanded.

>TRBV25-1|13|TRBJ2-5|-|few
TGTGCCAGCAGTGAACCAGGCCAAGAGACCCAGTACTTC
CASSEPGQETQYF
>TRBV7-2|14|TRBJ1-2|-|-
TGTGCCAGCAGCCCGGGACACCCCATCTATGGCTACACCTTC
CASSPGHPIYGYTF
>TRBV7-2|14|TRBJ2-5|TRBD2|few
TGTGCCAGCAGCCCTAGCGGGAACCAAGAGACCCAGTACTTC
CASSPSGNQETQYF
>TRBV19|14|TRBJ2-1|TRBD2|few
TGTGCCAGCGCCTCTAGCGGGAGTCGGGCTGAGCAGTTCTTC
CASASSGSRAEQFF
>TRBV9|12|TRBJ2-5|-|-
TGTGCCAGCAGCGTCAACCAAGAGACCCAGTACTTC
CASSVNQETQYF
>TRBV4-1|17|TRBJ1-2|-|-
TGCGCCAGCAGCCAACTCTCCAGGGTACCCGATAACTATGGCTACACCTTC
CASSQLSRVPDNYGYTF
>TRBV2|14|TRBJ1-4|-|few
TGTGCCAGCAGAATGGACAGCACTAATGAAAAACTGTTTTTT
CASRMDSTNEKLFF
>TRBV28|13|TRBJ1-5|-|few
TGTGCCAGCAGTTTCGGGGAGTACGAACCCCAGCATTTT
CASSFGEYEPQHF
>TRBV7-9|14|TRBJ1-1|-|-
TGTGCCAGCAGCTTAGAGCAGGGGAACACTGAAGCTTTCTTT
CASSLEQGNTEAFF
>TRBV4-1|16|TRBJ1-1|TRBD1|-
TGCGCCAGCAGTCCCCGGGACAGGGATTACCACACTGAAGCTTTCTTT
CASSPRDRDYHTEAFF
>TRBV19|14|TRBJ1-1|-|few
TGTGCCAGTACGCCGGGGGGAGGATTGGGTGAAGCTTTCTTT
CASTPGGGLGEAFF